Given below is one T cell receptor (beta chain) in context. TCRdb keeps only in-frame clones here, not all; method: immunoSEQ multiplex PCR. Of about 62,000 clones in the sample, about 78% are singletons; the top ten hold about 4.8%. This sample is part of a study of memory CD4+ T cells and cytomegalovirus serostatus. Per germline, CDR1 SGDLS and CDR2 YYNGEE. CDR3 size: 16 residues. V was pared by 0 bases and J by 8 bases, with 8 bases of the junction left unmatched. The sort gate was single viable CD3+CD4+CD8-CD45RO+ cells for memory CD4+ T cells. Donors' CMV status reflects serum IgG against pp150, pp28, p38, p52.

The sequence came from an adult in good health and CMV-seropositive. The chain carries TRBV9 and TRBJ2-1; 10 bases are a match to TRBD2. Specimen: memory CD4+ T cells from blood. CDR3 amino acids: CASSVGWVSGGHEQFF. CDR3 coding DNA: TGTGCCAGCAGCGTAGGGTGGGTTAGCGGGGGGCATGAGCAGTTCTTC.